The next 9 T cell receptor beta chains were all read from a single sample in a study of blood T cell repertoires in COVID-19. TCRdb's table, derived via immunoSEQ multiplex PCR, lists solely in-frame clones and lacks some. The profile covers approximately 380,000 clones, with 85% appearing a single time and 3.5% to 4% taken by the ten largest. Sequenced: peripheral blood. These receptors were obtained from a woman under 30 with acute or convalescent COVID-19.

For the CDR3, the DNA is TGTGCCTGGAGCCCAGACAGGAGGGAGACCCAGTACTTC. It encodes CAWSPDRRETQYF. J is TRBJ2-5 and V is TRBV30, with a weak D call TRBD1 (6 bases). The CDR3 has 13 amino acids. Deletions cut 3 bases from V and 5 bases from J, with 13 bases between. The V gene's germline CDR1 is GTSNPN and CDR2 SVGIG (reference sequence).

This clone was detected only a few times. This sequence joins TRBV2 and TRBJ1-3, with D possibly being TRBD1 (6 bases). Germline V gene data show CDR1 as SNHLY and CDR2 as FYNNEI. The CDR3 loop spans 14 amino acids. Trimming took 2 bases from V and 2 from J, leaving 7 bases between them. CDR3 DNA sequence: TGTGCCAGCAGTGAAAGGGGGACTGGAAACACCATATATTTT. It yields the protein CASSERGTGNTIYF.

CDR3 amino acids: CASSLWRAGELFF. The CDR3 DNA reads as TGTGCCAGCAGTTTATGGCGGGCCGGGGAGCTGTTTTTT. The chain joins TRBV27 to TRBJ2-2; TRBD2 might be the D (5 bases). Germline assignment: CDR1 MNHEY and CDR2 SMNVEV (reference sequence). The V gene lost 1 base and the J gene lost 6 bases, with 6 bases spanning the gap. CDR3 length: 13 amino acids.

A few counts support this clone. The chain is built from TRBV7-3 and TRBJ2-3, with TRBD2 identical over 11 bases. Germline CDR1 and CDR2: SGHTA and FQGTGA. The CDR3 is made up of 15 amino acids. V lost 5 bases to trimming and J lost 4 bases; unmatched junction nucleotides: 5. For the CDR3, the DNA is TGTGCCAGCAGCCGTTCGGGACTAGCGGCAGATACGCAGTATTTT. Residues: CASSRSGLAADTQYF.

CDR3: CASGLTGGSYNEQFF. The CDR3 DNA is TGTGCTAGTGGTCTTACAGGGGGTTCCTACAATGAGCAGTTCTTC. The chain carries TRBV12-5 and TRBJ2-1, with 8 nucleotides matching TRBD1. Looked up from germline, CDR1 is LGHNT and CDR2 is FRNRAP. The junction had 4 bases not matched to a gene; V was cut back by 5 bases and J by 1 base. This CDR3 region has 15 residues.

The V call is TRBV10-2, the J call TRBJ2-2, with TRBD1 matching 8 bases. Germline V gene sequence: CDR1 WSHSY, CDR2 SAAADI. The CDR3 is 18 residues long. J was trimmed by 7 bases and V by 8 bases; bases with no gene match: 21. The CDR3 here is CASLPPRGAGGANGELFF. In DNA, the CDR3 is TGCGCCAGCTTACCTCCTAGGGGGGCAGGGGGCGCGAACGGGGAGCTGTTTTTT.

This sequence joins TRBV5-5 and TRBJ1-2, with TRBD1 identical over 11 bases. CDR1 is SGHKS, CDR2 YYEKEE, per germline (reference sequence). V lost 6 bases, J lost 7 bases, and 11 bases stayed unmatched. There are 15 residues in the CDR3. The CDR3 sequence: CASKLPGQGAGGYTF. The DNA for the CDR3 is TGTGCCAGCAAGCTCCCAGGACAGGGGGCGGGTGGCTACACCTTC.

The chain has TRBV7-9 and TRBJ2-7; 7 bases agree with TRBD1. CDR3 size: 14 residues. Per the germline V gene, CDR1 is SEHNR and CDR2 is FQNEAQ (reference sequence). Unmatched junction bases numbered 9, after V lost 5 bases and J lost 5 bases. In nucleotides, the CDR3 is TGTGCCAGCAGCGGGCAGGGGGATTTTAACGAGCAGTACTTC. It yields the protein CASSGQGDFNEQYF.

The chain couples TRBV19 to TRBJ1-5; the D gene is possibly TRBD1 (6 bases). V was shortened by 1 base and J by 3 bases, with 7 bases between the two germline ends. There are 14 residues in the CDR3. Germline V gene lookup returns CDR1 LNHDA and CDR2 SQIVND (reference sequence). The DNA of the CDR3 is TGTGCCAGTAGTATAGCAGGGGACAATCAGCCCCAGCATTTT. This codes for CASSIAGDNQPQHF.